This passage covers 5 T cell receptor beta chains from one sample sequenced in a study of T cells after yellow fever vaccination (dated by TCRdb to about 2019). What this sample's treatment or condition label stands for: live attenuated yellow fever vaccine strain. The method behind the library was 5' RACE. The sequencing machine was an Illumina NovaSeq 6000. TCRdb ran its own pipeline on the public reads, namely fastp trimming at Q25 and MiXCR clone calling, and kept in-frame beta chains. CDR3 protein duplicates are merged, each entry listing the most common genes and DNA. Here the sample has 300,000 to 350,000 distinct CDR3 sequences; under 5% occur a single time. Clones ranked in the top ten supply approximately 24% of the sample. Material: PBMCs, obtained 5 days after the yellow fever booster vaccination. All receptors come from a man younger than 35 who received the YFV17D yellow fever vaccine.

The V gene is TRBV7-9, the J gene TRBJ1-3; a weak D match, TRBD1 (6 bases). Germline CDR1 reads SEHNR; CDR2 reads FQNEAQ (reference sequence). V shed 2 bases and J shed 0 bases, with 17 bases lying between them. CDR3 length: 18 residues. This chain's CDR3 is CASSLITGGDTSGNTIYF. CDR3 in DNA: TGTGCCAGCAGCTTAATCACGGGGGGGGACACCTCTGGAAACACCATATATTTT.

The rearrangement links TRBV12-3 or TRBV12-4 to TRBJ2-2, with D uncertain. V lost 5 bases to trimming and J lost 7 bases, with 11 bases between them. There are 13 residues in the CDR3. This CDR3 reads CASSTDPRGELFF. Written as DNA, the CDR3 is TGTGCCAGCAGTACCGACCCCCGCGGGGAGCTGTTTTTT.

The chain combines TRBV3-1 with TRBJ1-1, with D unclear. There are 11 residues in the CDR3. Deletions cut 0 bases from V and 11 bases from J, with 7 bases between. Germline V lookup: CDR1 LGHDT, CDR2 YNNKEL (reference sequence). Written as DNA, the CDR3 is TGTGCCAGCAGCCAAGACTCTCCCGCTTTCTTT. It codes for CASSQDSPAFF.

In this sample, this clonotype turned up many times. DNA for the CDR3: TGTGCCAGCAGCTTGGACATGGTTAAGACCCAGTACTTC. Translated, it gives CASSLDMVKTQYF. The V call is TRBV5-6, the J call TRBJ2-5; no clear D gene. This CDR3 has 13 amino acids. Trimming took 0 bases from V and 6 from J, leaving 9 bases between them. In germline, CDR1 is SGHDT, CDR2 YYEEEE.

This clonotype occurred many times. The V gene is TRBV6-5, the J gene TRBJ1-5; 7 nucleotides match TRBD1. CDR1 is MNHEY, CDR2 SVGAGI, per germline. This CDR3 comprises 14 residues. V gave up 5 bases and J gave up 4 bases; unmatched junction bases: 5. CDR3 protein: CASSKLQGNQPQHF. Here the CDR3 DNA reads TGTGCCAGCAGTAAACTACAGGGGAATCAGCCCCAGCATTTT.